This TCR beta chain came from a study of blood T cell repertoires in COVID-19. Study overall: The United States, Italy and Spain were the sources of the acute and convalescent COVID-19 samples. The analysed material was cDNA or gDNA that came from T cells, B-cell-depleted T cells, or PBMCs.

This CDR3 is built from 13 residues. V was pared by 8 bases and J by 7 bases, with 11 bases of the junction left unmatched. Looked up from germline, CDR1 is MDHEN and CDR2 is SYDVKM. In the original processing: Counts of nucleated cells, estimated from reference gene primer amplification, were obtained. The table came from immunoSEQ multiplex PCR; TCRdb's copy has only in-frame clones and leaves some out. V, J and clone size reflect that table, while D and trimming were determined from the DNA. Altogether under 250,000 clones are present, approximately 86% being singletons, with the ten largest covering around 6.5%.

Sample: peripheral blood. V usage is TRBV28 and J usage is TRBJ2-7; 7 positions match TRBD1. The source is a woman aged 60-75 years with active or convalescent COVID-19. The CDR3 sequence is CASESVTGSEQYF. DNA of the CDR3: TGTGCCAGCGAGTCCGTGACAGGGTCGGAGCAGTACTTC.